The sequence of this T cell receptor (beta chain) was determined in a study of early T cells in non-severe SARS-CoV-2 infection. Looking at the study overall: Sequencing input comprised bulk RNA from unsorted whole blood; chain pairing was not available.

Unique molecular identifiers (one per individual cDNA molecule) were attached. One entry per CDR3 protein results from TCRdb running MiXCR on the 5' RACE reads. The profile shows about 83,000 distinct CDR3 sequences, around an eighth of them singletons. This clonotype was counted a few times. This CDR3 is 14 amino acids long. The V and J ends lost 0 bases and 6 bases respectively, with 8 bases between them. CDR1 is MNHEY and CDR2 is SMNVEV in the germline V gene (reference sequence). This TCR was sampled from an adult who was a healthcare worker with PCR-confirmed SARS-CoV-2 infection or an uninfected control (not recorded which). Sequencing input: whole blood. The chain has TRBV27 and TRBJ2-2, with D unclear. The CDR3 DNA is TGTGCCAGCAGTTTATCGAGCGACCCCGGGGAGCTGTTTTTT. Translated, it gives CASSLSSDPGELFF.